In this sample, the clone carrying this T cell receptor beta chain turned up many times. The antigen remains undetermined. Germline CDR1 and CDR2: SGHRS and YFSETQ. The V segment lost 4 bases and the J segment 8 bases; nucleotides outside the gene matches: 9. The CDR3 runs to 14 residues. The data were obtained in a study of Graves' ophthalmopathy and Graves' hyperthyroidism. Study in general: The study drew peripheral blood at initial diagnosis, before any treatment. Findings of the study overall: The model's prediction of ophthalmopathy progression had just over 70% sensitivity and around 72% specificity.

Amplification of the TCR beta CDR3 regions used RNA transcripts (as template). Amplification began with first-round RT-PCR using HTBI primers, then second-round multiplex PCR was performed. TCRdb analysed the multiplex PCR reads with MiXCR anew, one entry per CDR3 protein. The sample lists about 400,000 distinct CDR3 sequences; about 18% were seen once. The TCR sequence derives from a woman under 30 with Graves' ophthalmopathy. The rearrangement uses TRBV5-1 and TRBJ2-4, with 7 bases that match TRBD1. Sequenced sample: peripheral blood. This CDR3 reads CASSIDPDRDIQYF. The CDR3 nucleotides read TGCGCCAGCAGCATAGACCCCGACAGGGACATTCAGTACTTC.